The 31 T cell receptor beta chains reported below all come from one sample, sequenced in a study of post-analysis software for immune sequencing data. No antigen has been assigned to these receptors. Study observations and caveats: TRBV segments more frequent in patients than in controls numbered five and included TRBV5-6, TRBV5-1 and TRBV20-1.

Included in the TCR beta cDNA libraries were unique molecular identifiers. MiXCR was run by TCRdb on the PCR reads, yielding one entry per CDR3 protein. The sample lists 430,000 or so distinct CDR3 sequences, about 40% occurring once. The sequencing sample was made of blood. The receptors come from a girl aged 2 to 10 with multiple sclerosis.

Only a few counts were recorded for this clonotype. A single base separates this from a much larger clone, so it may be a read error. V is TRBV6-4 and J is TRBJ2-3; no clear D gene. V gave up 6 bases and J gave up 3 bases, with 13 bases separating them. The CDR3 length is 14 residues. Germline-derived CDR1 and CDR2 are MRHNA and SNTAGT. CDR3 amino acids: CASSRTLGTDTQYF. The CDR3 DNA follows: TGTGCCAGCAGCCGTACACTTGGTACAGATACGCAGTATTTT.

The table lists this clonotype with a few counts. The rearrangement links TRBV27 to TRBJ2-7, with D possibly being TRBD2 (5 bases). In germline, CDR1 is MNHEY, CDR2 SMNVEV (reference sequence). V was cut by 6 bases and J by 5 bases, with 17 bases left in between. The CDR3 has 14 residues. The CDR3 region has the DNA TGTGCCAGCAGCCTGGCGGGTTCCTACCACGAGCAGTACTTC. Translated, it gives CASSLAGSYHEQYF.

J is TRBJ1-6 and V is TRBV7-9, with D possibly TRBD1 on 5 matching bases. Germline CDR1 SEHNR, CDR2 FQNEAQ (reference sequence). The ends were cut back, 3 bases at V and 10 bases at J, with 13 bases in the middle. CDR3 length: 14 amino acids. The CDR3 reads CASSLAIGDSPLHF. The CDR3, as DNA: TGTGCCAGCAGCTTGGCAATAGGGGACTCACCCCTCCACTTT.

DNA for the CDR3: TGTGCCAGCATAGACAGTAGGGATCTAGACGAGCAGTACTTC. Residues: CASIDSRDLDEQYF. The V gene is TRBV7-9, the J gene TRBJ2-7, with TRBD1 as a possible D gene (5 bases). Germline V gene lookup returns CDR1 SEHNR and CDR2 FQNEAQ (reference sequence). The CDR3 covers 14 residues. Trimming stripped 7 bases from V and 5 bases from J, with 18 bases between.

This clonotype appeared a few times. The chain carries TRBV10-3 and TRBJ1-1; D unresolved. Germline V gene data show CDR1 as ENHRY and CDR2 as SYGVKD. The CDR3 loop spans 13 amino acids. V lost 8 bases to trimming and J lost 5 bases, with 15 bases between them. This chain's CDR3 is CAIWAGSGTEAFF. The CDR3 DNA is TGTGCCATCTGGGCGGGCTCTGGAACTGAAGCTTTCTTT.

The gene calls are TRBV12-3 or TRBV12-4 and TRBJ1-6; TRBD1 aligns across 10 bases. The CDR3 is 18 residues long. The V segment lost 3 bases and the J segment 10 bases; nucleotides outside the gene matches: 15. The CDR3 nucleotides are TGTGCCAGCAGTTTGAGTGTTGCGGGACAGGGGAAGCGGTCACCCCTCCACTTT. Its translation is CASSLSVAGQGKRSPLHF.

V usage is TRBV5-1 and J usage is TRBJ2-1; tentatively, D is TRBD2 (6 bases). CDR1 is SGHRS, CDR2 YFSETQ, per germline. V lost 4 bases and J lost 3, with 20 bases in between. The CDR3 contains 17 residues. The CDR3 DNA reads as TGCGCCAGCAGCCCCCTAGGGGCTAGCGATTACTACAATGAGCAGTTCTTC. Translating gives CASSPLGASDYYNEQFF.

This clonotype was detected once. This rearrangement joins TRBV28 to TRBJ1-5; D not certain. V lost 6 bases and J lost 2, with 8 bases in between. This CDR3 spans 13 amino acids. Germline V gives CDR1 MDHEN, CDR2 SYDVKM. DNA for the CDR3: TGTGCCAGCAGGGGTCCCGGCAATCAGCCCCAGCATTTT. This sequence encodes CASRGPGNQPQHF.

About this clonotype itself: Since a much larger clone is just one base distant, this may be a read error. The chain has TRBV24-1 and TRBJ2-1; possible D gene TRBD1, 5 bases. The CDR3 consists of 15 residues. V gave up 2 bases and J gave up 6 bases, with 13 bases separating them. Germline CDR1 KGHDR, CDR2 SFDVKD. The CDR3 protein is CATSDCARDGNEQFF. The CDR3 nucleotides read TGTGCCACCAGTGATTGCGCCAGGGATGGCAATGAGCAGTTCTTC.

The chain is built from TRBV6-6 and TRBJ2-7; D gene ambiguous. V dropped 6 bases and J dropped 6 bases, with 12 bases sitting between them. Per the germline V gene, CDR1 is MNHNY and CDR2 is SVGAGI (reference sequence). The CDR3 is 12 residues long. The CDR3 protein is CASSLPGSEQYF. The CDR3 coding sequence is TGTGCCAGCAGCTTGCCTGGTTCCGAGCAGTACTTC.

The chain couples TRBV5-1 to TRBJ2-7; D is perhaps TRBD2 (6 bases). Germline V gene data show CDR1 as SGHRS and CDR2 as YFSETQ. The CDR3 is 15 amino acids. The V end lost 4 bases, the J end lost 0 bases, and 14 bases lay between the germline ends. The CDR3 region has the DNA TGCGCCAGCAGCCTCGACAAGGGAGGCTCCTACGAGCAGTACTTC. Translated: CASSLDKGGSYEQYF.

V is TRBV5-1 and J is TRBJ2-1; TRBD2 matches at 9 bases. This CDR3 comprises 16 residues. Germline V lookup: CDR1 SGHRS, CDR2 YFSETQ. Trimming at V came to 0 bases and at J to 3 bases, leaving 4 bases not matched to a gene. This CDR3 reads CASSLAVAGVYNEQFF. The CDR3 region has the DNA TGCGCCAGCAGCTTGGCCGTAGCGGGAGTCTACAATGAGCAGTTCTTC. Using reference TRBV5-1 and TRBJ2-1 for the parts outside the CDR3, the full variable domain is KAGVTQTPRYLIKTRGQQVTLSCSPISGHRSVSWYQQTPGQGLQFLFEYFSETQRNKGNFPGRFSGRQFSNSRSEMNVSTLELGDSALYLCASSLAVAGVYNEQFFGPGTRLTVL.

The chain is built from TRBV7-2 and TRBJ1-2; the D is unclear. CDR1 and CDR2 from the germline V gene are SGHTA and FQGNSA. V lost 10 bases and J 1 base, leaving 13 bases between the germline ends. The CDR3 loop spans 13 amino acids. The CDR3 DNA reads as TGTGCCACCAGTGTTGCGGTTAACTATGGCTACACCTTC. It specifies CATSVAVNYGYTF.

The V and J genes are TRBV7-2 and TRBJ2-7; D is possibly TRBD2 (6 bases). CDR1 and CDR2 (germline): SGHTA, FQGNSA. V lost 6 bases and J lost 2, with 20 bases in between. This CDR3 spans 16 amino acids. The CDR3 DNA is TGTGCCAGCAGACCCCGACCTAGCGTAAAAACCTACGAGCAGTACTTC. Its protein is CASRPRPSVKTYEQYF.

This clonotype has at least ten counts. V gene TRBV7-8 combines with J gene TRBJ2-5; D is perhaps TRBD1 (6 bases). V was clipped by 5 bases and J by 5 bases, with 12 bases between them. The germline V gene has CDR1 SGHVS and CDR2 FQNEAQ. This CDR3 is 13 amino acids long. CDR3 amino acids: CASSLTGWETQYF. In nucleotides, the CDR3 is TGTGCCAGCAGCCTGACAGGATGGGAGACCCAGTACTTC. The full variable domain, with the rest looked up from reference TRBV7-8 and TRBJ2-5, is GAGVSQSPRYKVAKRGQDVALRCDPISGHVSLFWYQQALGQGPEFLTYFQNEAQLDKSGLPSDRFFAERPEGSVSTLKIQRTQQEDSAVYLCASSLTGWETQYFGPGTRLLVL.

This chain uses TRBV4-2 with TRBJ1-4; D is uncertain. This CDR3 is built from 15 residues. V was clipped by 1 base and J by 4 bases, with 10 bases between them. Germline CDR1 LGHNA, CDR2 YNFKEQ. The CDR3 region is CASSQGQRHNEKLFF. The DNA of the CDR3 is TGTGCCAGCAGCCAAGGACAACGACATAATGAAAAACTGTTTTTT.

The CDR3 nucleotides are TGTGCCAGCAGTGGAAGGACACCGGGGGGTGAAAAACTGTTTTTT. Amino acid sequence: CASSGRTPGGEKLFF. The V call is TRBV25-1, the J call TRBJ1-4; D perhaps matches TRBD1 (5 bases). The CDR3 runs to 15 residues. The germline gives CDR1 MGHDK, CDR2 SYGVNS. Trimming pared 4 bases from V and 7 bases from J, leaving 16 bases between.

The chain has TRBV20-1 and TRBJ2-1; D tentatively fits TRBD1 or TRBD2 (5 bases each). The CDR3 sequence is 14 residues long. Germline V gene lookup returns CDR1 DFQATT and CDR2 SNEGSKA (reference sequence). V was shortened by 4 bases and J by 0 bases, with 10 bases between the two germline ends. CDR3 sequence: CSATGRSSYNEQFF. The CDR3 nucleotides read TGCAGTGCTACGGGGCGGAGCTCCTACAATGAGCAGTTCTTC.

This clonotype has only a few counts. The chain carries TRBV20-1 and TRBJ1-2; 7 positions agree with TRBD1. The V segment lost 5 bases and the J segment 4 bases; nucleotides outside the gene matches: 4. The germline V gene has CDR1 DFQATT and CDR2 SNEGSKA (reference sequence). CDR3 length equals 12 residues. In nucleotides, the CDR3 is TGCAGTGCTCCAGGACAGGCCTATGGCTACACCTTC. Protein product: CSAPGQAYGYTF.

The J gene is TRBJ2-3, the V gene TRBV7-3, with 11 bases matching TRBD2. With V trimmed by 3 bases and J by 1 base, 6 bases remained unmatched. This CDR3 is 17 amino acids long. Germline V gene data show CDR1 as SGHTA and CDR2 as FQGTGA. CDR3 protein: CASSFSRSGRGTDTQYF. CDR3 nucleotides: TGTGCCAGCAGCTTCTCCCGTAGCGGGAGGGGCACAGATACGCAGTATTTT.

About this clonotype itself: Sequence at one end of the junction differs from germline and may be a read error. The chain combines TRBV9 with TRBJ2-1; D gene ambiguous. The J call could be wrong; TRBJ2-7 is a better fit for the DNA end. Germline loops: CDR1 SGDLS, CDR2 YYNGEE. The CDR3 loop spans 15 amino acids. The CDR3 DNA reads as TGTGCCGGCAGCGCGTTCTCGAGCTCCTACAATGAGCAGTACTTC. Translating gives CAGSAFSSSYNEQYF.

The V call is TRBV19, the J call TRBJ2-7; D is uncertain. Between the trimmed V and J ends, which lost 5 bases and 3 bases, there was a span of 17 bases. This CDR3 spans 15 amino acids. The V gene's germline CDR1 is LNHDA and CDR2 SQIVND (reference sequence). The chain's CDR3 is CASSPGSYSFYEQYF. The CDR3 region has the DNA TGTGCCAGTAGTCCGGGCTCCTACTCTTTCTACGAGCAGTACTTC.

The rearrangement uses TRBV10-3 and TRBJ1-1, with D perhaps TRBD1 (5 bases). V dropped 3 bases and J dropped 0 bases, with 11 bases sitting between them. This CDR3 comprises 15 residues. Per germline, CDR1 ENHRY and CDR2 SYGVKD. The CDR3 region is CAISDVRGMNTEAFF. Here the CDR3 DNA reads TGTGCCATCAGTGATGTTCGGGGCATGAACACTGAAGCTTTCTTT.

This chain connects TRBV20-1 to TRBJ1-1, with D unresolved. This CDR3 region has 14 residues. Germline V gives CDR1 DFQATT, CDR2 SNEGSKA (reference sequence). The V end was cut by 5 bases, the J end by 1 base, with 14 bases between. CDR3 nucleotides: TGCAGTGCTGCCCCGGGCCCAGGGAACACTGAAGCTTTCTTT. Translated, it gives CSAAPGPGNTEAFF.

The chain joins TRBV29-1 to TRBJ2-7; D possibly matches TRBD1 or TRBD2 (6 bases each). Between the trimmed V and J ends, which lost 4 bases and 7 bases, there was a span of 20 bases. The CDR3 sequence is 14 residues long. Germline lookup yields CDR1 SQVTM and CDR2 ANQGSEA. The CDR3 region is CSVVVGGPYNEQYF. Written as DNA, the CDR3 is TGCAGCGTTGTGGTAGGGGGGCCCTACAATGAGCAGTACTTC.

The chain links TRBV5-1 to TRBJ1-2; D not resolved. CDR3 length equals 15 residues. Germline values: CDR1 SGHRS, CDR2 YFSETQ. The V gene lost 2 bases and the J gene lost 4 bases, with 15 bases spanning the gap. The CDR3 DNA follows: TGCGCCAGCAGCTTAGGCAGGCCTTCGCGCTATGGCTACACCTTC. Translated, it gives CASSLGRPSRYGYTF.

The CDR3 reads CASSSYRDRENEQFF. The CDR3 DNA reads TGTGCCAGCAGTTCCTATCGGGACAGGGAGAATGAGCAGTTCTTC. This chain connects TRBV6-2 or TRBV6-3 to TRBJ2-1; 9 bases fit TRBD1. Germline assignment: CDR1 MNHEY and CDR2 SVGEGT. This CDR3 is 15 amino acids long. The V segment lost 4 bases and the J segment 7 bases; nucleotides outside the gene matches: 8.

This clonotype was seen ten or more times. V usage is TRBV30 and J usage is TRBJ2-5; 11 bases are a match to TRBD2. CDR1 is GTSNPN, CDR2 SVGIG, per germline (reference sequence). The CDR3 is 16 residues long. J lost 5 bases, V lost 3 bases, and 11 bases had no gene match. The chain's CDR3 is CAWSTKGLAVVETQYF. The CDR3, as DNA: TGTGCCTGGAGCACAAAGGGACTAGCGGTGGTGGAGACCCAGTACTTC.

The CDR3 protein is CASSPLAGPKYEQYF. For the CDR3, the DNA is TGTGCCAGCTCACCACTAGCGGGGCCAAAATACGAGCAGTACTTC. The chain combines TRBV18 with TRBJ2-7, with 8 nucleotides matching TRBD2. V shed 1 base and J 4 bases; nucleotides not matched to a gene: 6. Germline CDR1 and CDR2: KGHSH and LQKENI. This CDR3 has 15 amino acids.

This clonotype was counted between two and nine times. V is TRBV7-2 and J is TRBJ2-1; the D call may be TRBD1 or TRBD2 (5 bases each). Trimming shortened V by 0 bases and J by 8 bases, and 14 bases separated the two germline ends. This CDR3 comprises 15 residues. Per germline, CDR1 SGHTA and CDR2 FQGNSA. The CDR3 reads CASSLAGASRYEQFF. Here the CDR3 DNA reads TGTGCCAGCAGCTTAGCCGGGGCGAGTAGGTATGAGCAGTTCTTC.

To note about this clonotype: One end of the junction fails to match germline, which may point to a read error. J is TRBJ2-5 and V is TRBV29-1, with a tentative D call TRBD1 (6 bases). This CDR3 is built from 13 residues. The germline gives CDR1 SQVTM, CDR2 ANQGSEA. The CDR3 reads CSIDRTSQETQYF. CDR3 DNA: TGCAGCATTGACAGGACTTCTCAAGAGACCCAGTACTTC.